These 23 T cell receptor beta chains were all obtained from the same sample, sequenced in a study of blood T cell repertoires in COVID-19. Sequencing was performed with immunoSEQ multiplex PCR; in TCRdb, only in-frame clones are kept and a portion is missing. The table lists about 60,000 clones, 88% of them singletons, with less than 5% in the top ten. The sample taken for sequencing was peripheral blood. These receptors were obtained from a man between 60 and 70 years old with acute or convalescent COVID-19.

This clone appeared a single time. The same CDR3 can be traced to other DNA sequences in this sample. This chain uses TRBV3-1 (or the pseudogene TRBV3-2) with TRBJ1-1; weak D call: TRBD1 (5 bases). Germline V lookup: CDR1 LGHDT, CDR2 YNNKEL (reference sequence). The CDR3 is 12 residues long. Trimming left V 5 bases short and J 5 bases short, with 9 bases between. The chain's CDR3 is CASSLRGTEAFF. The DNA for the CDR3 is TGTGCCAGCAGCTTGCGGGGGACTGAAGCTTTCTTT.

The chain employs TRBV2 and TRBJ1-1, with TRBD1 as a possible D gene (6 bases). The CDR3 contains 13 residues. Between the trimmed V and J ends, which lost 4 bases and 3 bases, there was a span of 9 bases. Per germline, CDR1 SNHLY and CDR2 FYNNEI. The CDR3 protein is CASSGAGDTEAFF. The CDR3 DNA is TGTGCCAGCAGTGGGGCAGGGGACACTGAAGCTTTCTTT. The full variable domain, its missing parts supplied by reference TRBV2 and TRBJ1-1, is EPEVTQTPSHQVTQMGQEVILRCVPISNHLYFYWYRQILGQKVEFLVSFYNNEISEKSEIFDDQFSVERPDGSNFTLKIRSTKLEDSAMYFCASSGAGDTEAFFGQGTRLTVV.

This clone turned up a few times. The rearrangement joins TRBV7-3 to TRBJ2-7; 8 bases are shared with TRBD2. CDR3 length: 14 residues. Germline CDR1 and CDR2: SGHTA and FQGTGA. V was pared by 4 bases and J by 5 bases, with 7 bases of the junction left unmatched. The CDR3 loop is CASSSTTGGNEQYF. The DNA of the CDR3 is TGTGCCAGCAGCTCGACGACGGGGGGGAACGAGCAGTACTTC.

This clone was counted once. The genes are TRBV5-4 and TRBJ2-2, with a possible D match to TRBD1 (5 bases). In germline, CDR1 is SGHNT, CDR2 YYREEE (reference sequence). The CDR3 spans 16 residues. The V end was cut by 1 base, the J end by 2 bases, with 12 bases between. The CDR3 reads CASSLNGRDNTGELFF. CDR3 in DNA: TGTGCCAGCAGCTTGAATGGCAGGGATAACACCGGGGAGCTGTTTTTT.

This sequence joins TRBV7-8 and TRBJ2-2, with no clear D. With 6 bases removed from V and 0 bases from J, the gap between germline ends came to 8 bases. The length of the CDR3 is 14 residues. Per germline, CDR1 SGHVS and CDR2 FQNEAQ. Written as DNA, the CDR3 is TGTGCCAGCAGTTCGACAACGAACACCGGGGAGCTGTTTTTT. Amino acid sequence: CASSSTTNTGELFF.

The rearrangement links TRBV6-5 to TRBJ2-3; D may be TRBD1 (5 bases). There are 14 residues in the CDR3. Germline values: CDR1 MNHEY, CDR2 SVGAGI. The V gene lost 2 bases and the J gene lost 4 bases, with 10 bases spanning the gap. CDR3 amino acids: CASSYRTTADTQYF. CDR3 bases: TGTGCCAGCAGTTACCGGACGACAGCAGATACGCAGTATTTT.

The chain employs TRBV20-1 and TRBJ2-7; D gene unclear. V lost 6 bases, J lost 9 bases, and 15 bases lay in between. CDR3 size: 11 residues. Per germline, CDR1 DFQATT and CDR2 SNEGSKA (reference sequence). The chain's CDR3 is CSAHGTTMQYF. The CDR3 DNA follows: TGCAGTGCCCACGGTACCACGATGCAGTACTTC.

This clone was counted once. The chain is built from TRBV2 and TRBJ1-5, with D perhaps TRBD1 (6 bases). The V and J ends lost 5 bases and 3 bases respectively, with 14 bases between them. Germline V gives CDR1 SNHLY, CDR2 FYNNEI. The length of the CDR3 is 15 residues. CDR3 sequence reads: CASSTTGYLNQPQHF. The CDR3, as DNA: TGTGCCAGCAGTACCACAGGGTACCTCAATCAGCCCCAGCATTTT.

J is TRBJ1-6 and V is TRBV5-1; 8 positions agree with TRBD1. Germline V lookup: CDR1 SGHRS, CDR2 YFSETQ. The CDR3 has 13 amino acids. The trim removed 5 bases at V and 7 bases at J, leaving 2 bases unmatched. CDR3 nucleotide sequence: TGCGCCAGCAGGACAGGGGAAAATTCACCCCTCCACTTT. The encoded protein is CASRTGENSPLHF.

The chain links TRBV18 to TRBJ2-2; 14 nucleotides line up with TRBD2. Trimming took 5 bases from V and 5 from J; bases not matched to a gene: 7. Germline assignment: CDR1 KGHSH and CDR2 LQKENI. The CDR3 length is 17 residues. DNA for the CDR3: TGTGCCAGCTCAAGGGGACTAGCGGGAGCCGGTACCGGGGAGCTGTTTTTT. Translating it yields CASSRGLAGAGTGELFF.

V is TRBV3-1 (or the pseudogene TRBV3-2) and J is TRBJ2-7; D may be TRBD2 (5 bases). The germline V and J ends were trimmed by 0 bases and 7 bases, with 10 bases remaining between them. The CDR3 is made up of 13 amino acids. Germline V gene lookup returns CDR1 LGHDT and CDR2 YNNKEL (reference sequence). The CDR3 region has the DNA TGTGCCAGCAGCCAAGATCAGCGGCGGGAGCAGTACTTC. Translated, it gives CASSQDQRREQYF.

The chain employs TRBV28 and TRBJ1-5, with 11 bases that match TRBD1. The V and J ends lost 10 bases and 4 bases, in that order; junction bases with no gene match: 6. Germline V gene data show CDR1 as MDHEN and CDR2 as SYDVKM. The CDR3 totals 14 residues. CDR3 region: CANAGTGGNQPQHF. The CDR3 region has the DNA TGTGCCAACGCCGGGACAGGGGGTAATCAGCCCCAGCATTTT. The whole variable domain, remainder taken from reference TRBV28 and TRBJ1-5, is DVKVTQSSRYLVKRTGEKVFLECVQDMDHENMFWYRQDPGLGLRLIYFSYDVKMKEKGDIPEGYSVSREKKERFSLILESASTNQTSMYLCANAGTGGNQPQHFGDGTRLSIL.

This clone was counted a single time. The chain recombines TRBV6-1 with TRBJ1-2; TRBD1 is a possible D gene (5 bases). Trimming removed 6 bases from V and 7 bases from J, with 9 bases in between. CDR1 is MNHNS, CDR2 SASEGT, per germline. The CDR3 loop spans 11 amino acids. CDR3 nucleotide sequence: TGTGCCAGCAGCAGCGGGGGTGGCTACACCTTC. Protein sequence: CASSSGGGYTF.

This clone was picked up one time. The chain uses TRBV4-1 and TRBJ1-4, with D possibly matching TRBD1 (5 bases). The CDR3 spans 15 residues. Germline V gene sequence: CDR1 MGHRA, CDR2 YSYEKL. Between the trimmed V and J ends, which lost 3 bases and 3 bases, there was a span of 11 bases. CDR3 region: CASSHMGGANEKLFF. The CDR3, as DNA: TGCGCCAGCAGCCATATGGGGGGTGCTAATGAAAAACTGTTTTTT.

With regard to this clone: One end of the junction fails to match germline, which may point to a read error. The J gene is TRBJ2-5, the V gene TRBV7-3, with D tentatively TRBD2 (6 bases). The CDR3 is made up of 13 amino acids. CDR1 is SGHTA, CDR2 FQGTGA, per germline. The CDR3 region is CASSLRLGGAPDF. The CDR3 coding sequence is TGTGCCAGCAGCTTAAGGTTGGGGGGAGCGCCCGACTTC.

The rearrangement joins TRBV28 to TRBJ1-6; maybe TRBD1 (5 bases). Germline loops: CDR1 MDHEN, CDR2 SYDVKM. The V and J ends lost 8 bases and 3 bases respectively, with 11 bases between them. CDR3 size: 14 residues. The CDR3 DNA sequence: TGTGCCAGCTCAAGGGGATACTATAATTCACCCCTCCACTTT. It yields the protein CASSRGYYNSPLHF. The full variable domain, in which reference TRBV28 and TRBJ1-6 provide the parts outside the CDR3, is DVKVTQSSRYLVKRTGEKVFLECVQDMDHENMFWYRQDPGLGLRLIYFSYDVKMKEKGDIPEGYSVSREKKERFSLILESASTNQTSMYLCASSRGYYNSPLHFGNGTRLTVT.

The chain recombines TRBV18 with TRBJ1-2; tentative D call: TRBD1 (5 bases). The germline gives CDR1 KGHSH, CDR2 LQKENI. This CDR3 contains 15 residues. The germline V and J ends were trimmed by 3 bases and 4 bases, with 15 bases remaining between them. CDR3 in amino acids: CASSPGRGSSYGYTF. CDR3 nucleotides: TGTGCCAGCTCACCGGGGCGTGGGTCAAGCTATGGCTACACCTTC.

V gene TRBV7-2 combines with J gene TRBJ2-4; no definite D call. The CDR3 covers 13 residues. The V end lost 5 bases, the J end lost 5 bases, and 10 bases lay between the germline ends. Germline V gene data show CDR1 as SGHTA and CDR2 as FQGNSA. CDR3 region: CASSLGRQNIQYF. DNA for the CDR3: TGTGCCAGCAGCCTAGGGCGGCAAAACATTCAGTACTTC.

The CDR3 DNA reads as TGTGCCAGCTCACCGCAGGGTAGCGGGACAGATACGCAGTATTTT. This translates into CASSPQGSGTDTQYF. V gene TRBV18 combines with J gene TRBJ2-3; 7 positions agree with TRBD2. The junction had 6 bases not matched to a gene; V was cut back by 3 bases and J by 3 bases. Germline-derived CDR1 and CDR2 are KGHSH and LQKENI. There are 15 residues in the CDR3.

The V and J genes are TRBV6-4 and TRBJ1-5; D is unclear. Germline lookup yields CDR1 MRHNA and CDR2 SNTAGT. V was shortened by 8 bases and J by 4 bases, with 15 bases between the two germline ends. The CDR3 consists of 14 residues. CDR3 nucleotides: TGTGCCAGCCCTCGGTCTCGCTTAAATCAGCCCCAGCATTTT. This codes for CASPRSRLNQPQHF.

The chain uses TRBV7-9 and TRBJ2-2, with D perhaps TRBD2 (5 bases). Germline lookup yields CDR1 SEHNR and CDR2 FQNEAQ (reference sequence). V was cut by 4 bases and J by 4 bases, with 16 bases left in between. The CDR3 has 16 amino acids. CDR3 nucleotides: TGTGCCAGCAGCTCACGCTGGGTTGAGGGCACCGGGGAGCTGTTTTTT. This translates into CASSSRWVEGTGELFF.

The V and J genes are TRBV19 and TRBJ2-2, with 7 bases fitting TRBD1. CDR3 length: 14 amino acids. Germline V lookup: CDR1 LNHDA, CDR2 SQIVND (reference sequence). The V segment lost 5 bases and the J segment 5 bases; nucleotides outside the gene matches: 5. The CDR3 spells CASSLGQLTGELFF. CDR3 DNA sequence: TGTGCCAGTAGTTTGGGACAGCTAACCGGGGAGCTGTTTTTT.

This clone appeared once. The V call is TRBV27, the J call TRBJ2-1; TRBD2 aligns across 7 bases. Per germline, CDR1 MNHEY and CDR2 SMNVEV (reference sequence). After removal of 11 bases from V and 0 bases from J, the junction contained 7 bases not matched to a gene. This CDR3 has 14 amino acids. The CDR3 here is CAGLIAGSYNEQFF. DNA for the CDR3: TGTGCCGGACTGATAGCGGGCTCCTACAATGAGCAGTTCTTC.